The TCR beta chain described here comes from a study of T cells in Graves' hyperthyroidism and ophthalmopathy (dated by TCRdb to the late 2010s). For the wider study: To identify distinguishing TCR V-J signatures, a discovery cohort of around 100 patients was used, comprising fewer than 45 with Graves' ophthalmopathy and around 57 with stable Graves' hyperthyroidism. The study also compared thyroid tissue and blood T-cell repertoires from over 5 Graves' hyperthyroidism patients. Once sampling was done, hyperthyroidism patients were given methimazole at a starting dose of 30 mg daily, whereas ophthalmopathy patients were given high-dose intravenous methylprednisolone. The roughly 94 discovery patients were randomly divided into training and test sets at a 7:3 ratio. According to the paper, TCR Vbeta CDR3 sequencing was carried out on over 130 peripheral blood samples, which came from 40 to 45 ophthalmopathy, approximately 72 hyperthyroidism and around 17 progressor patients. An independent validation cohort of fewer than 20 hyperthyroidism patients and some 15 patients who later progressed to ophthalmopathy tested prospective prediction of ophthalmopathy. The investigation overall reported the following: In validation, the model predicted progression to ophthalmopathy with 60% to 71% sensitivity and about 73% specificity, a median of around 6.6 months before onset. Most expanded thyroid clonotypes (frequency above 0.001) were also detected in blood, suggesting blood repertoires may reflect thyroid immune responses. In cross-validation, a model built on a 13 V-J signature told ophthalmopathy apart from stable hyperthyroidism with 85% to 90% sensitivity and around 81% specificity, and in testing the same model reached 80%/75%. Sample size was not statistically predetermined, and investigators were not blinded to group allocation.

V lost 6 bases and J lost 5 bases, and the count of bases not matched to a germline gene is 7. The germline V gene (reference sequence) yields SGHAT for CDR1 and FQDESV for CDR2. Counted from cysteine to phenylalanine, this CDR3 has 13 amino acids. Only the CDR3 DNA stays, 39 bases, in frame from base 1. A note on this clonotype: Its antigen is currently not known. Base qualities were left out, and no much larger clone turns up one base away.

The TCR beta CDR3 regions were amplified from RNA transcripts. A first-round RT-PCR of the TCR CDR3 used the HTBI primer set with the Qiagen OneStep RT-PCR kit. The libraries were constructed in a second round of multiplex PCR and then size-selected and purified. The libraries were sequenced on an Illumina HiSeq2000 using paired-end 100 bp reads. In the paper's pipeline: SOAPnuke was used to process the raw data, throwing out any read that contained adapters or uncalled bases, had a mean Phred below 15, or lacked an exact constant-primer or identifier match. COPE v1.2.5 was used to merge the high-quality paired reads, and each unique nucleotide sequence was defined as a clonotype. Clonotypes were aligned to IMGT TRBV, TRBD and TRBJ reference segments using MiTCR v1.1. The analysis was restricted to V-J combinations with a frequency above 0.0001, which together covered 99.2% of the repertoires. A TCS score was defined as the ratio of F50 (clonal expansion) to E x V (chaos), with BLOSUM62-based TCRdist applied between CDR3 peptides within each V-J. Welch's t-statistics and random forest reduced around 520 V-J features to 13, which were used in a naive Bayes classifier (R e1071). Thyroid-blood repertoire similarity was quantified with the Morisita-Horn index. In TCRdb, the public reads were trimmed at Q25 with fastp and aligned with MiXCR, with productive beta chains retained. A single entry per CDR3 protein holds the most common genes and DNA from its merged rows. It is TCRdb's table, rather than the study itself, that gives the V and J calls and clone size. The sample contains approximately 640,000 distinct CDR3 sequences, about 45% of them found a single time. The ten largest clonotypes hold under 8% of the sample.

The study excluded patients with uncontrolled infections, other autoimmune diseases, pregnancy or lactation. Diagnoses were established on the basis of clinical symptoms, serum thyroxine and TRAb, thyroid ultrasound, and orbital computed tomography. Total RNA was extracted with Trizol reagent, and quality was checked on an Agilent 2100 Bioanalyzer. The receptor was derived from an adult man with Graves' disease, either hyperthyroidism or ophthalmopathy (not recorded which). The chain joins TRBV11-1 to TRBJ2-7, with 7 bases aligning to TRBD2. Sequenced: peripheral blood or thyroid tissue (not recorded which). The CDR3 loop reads CASRDGTTDEQYF. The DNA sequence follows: TGTGCCAGCAGGGACGGGACTACAGACGAGCAGTACTTC.